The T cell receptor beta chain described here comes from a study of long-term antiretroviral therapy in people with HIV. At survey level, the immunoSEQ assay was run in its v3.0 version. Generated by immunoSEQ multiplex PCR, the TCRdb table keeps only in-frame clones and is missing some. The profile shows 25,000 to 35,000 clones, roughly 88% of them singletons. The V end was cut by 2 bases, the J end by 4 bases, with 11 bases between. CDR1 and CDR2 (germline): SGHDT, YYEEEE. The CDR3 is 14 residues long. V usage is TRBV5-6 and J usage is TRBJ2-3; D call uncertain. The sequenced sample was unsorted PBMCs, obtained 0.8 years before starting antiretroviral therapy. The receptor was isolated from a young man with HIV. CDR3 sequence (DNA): TGTGCCAGCAGCTTAGGCGGTAAGGCAGATACGCAGTATTTT. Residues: CASSLGGKADTQYF.